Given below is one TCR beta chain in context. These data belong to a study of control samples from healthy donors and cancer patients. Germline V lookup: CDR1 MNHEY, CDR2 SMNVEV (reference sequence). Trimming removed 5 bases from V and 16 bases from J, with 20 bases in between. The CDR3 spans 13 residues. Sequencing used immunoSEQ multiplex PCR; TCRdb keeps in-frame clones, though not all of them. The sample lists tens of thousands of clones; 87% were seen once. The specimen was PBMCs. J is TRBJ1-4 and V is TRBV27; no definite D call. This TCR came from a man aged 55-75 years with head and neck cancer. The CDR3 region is CASSPNGLAEKFF. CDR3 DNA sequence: TGTGCCAGCAGTCCCAACGGCCTGGCTGAGAAGTTTTTT. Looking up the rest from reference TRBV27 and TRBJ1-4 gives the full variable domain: EAQVTQNPRYLITVTGKKLTVTCSQNMNHEYMSWYRQDPGLGLRQIYYSMNVEVTDKGDVPEGYKVSRKEKRNFPLILESPSPNQTSLYFCASSPNGLAEKFFGSGTQLSVL.